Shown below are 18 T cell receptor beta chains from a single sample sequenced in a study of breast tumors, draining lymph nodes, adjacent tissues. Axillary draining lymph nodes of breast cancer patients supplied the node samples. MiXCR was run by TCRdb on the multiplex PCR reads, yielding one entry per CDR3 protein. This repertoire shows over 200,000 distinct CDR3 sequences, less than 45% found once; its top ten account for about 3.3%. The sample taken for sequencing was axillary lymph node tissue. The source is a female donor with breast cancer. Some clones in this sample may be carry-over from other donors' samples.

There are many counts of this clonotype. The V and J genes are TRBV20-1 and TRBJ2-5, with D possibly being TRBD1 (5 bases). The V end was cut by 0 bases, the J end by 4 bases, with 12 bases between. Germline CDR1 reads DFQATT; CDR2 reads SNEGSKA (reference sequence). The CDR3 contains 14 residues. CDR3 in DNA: TGCAGTGCTAGAGATCGTAGGGGTTTAGAGACCCAGTACTTC. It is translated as CSARDRRGLETQYF.

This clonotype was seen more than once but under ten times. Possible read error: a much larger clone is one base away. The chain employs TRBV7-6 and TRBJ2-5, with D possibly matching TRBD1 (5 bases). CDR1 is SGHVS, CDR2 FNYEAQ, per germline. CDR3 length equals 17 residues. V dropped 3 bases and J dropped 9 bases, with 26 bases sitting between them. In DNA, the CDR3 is TGTGCCAGCAGCTTTCTCACAGGAAGGGGATCATCGGAGCCCCAGTACTTC. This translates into CASSFLTGRGSSEPQYF.

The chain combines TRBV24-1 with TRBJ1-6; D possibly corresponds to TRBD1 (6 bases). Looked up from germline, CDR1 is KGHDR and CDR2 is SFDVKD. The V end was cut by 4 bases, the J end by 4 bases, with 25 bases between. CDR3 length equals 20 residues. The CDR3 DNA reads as TGTGCCACCAGTGAGCACGGACAGCGCCGAGACCGAGTTTATAATTCACCCCTCCACTTT. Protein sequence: CATSEHGQRRDRVYNSPLHF.

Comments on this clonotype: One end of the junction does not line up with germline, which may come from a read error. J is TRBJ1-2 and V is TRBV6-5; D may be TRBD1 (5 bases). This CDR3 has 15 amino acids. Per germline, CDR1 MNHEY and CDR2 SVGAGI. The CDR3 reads CASSHSTGLGYGYTF. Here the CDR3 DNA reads TGTGCCAGCAGTCACTCCACGGGGCTTGGCTATGGCTACACCTTC.

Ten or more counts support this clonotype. CDR3 nucleotide sequence: TGTGCCAGCAGCTTAAGACTAGCGGGAGGCCCTGAGCAGTTCTTC. Translated: CASSLRLAGGPEQFF. The rearrangement uses TRBV7-2 and TRBJ2-1, with 13 bases lining up with TRBD2. Germline CDR1 reads SGHTA; CDR2 reads FQGNSA. Trimming cost V 2 bases and J 9 bases; bases outside gene matches: 4. The CDR3 spans 15 residues.

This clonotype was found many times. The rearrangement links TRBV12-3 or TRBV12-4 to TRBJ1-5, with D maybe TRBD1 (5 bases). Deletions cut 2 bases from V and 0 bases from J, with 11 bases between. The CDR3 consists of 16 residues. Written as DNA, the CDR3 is TGTGCCAGCAGTTTATCGACAGCCTCTAGCAATCAGCCCCAGCATTTT. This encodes CASSLSTASSNQPQHF.

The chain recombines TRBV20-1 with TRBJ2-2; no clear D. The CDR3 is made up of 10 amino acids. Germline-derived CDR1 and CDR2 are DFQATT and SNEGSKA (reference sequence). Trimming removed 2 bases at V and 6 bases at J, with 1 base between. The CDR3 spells CSARSGELFF. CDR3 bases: TGCAGTGCTAGATCCGGGGAGCTGTTTTTT.

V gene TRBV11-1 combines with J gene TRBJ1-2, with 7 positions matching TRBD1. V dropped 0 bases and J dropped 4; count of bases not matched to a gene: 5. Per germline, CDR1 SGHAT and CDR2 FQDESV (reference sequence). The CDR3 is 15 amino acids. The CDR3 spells CASSLAPGQLYGYTF. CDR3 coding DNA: TGTGCCAGCAGCTTAGCTCCGGGACAGCTCTATGGCTACACCTTC.

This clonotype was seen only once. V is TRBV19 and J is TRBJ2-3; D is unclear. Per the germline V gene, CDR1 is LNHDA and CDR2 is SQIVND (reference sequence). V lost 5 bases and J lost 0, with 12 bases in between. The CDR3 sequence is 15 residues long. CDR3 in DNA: TGTGCCAGTAGTCCCCAGGACCCTAGCACAGATACGCAGTATTTT. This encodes CASSPQDPSTDTQYF.

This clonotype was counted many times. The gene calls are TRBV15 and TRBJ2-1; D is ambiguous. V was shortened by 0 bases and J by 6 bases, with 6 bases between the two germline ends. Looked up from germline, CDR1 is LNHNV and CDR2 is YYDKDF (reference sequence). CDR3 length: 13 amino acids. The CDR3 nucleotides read TGTGCCACCAGCAGAGATCTGGGCAATGAGCAGTTCTTC. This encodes CATSRDLGNEQFF.

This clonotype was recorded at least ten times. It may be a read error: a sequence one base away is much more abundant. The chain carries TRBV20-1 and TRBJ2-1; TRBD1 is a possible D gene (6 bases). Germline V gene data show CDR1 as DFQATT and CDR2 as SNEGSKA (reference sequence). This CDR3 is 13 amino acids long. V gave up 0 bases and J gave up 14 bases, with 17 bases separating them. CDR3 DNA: TGCAGTGCTAGAGATGGGGGAACAGGGTCCGAGTTCTTC. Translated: CSARDGGTGSEFF.

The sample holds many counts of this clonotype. The CDR3 is CASSVGGALPDTQYF. The DNA for the CDR3 is TGTGCCAGCAGCGTCGGGGGGGCGCTTCCAGATACGCAGTATTTT. V gene TRBV9 combines with J gene TRBJ2-3; 8 positions match TRBD2. The CDR3 runs to 15 residues. Germline V gene data show CDR1 as SGDLS and CDR2 as YYNGEE. V trimming: 2 bases; J trimming: 4 bases; junction bases outside the gene matches: 6.

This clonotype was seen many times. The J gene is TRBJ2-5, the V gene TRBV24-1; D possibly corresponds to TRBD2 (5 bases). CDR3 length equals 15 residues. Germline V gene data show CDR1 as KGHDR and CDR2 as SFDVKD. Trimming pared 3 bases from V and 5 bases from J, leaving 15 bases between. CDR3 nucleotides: TGTGCCACCAGTGATCCCGGGAAAGTCTCGGAGACCCAGTACTTC. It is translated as CATSDPGKVSETQYF.

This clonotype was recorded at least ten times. The CDR3 protein is CASSLGAGGLYNEQFF. The CDR3 coding sequence is TGTGCCAGCAGCTTAGGAGCGGGGGGGCTCTACAATGAGCAGTTCTTC. The rearrangement links TRBV7-3 to TRBJ2-1; the match to TRBD2 covers 10 bases. The germline gives CDR1 SGHTA, CDR2 FQGTGA. With 2 bases clipped from V and 3 bases from J, the junction kept 4 bases outside the gene matches. CDR3 size: 16 residues.

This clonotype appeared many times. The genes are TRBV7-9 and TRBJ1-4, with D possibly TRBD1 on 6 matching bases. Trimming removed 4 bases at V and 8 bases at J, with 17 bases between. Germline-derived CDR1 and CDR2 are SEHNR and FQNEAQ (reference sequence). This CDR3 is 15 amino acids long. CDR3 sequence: CASSWGAGAVEKLFF. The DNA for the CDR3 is TGTGCCAGCAGCTGGGGGGCAGGGGCGGTCGAAAAACTGTTTTTT. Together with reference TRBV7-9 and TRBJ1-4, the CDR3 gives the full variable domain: DTGVSQNPRHKITKRGQNVTFRCDPISEHNRLYWYRQTLGQGPEFLTYFQNEAQLEKSRLLSDRFSAERPKGSFSTLEIQRTEQGDSAMYLCASSWGAGAVEKLFFGSGTQLSVL.

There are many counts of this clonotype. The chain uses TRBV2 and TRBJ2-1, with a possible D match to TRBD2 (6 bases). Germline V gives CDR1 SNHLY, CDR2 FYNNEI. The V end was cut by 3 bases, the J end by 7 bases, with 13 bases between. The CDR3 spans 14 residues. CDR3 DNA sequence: TGTGCCAGCAGTGATGCGGGATCTGGGAATGAGCAGTTCTTC. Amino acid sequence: CASSDAGSGNEQFF.

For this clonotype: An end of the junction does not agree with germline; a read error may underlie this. CDR3: CGAINRGDETLFF. The CDR3, as DNA: TGCGGTGCTATCAACAGGGGAGACGAAACACTGTTTTTT. The V call is TRBV20-1, the J call TRBJ1-4; the match to TRBD1 covers 7 bases. This CDR3 is 13 amino acids long. Per the germline V gene, CDR1 is DFQATT and CDR2 is SNEGSKA (reference sequence).

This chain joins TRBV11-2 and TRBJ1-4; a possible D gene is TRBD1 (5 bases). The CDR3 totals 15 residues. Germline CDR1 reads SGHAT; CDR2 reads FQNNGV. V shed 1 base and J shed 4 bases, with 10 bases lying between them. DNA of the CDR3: TGTGCCAGCAGCTTAGGGGGGGGAGGTAATGAAAAACTGTTTTTT. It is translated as CASSLGGGGNEKLFF.